This is a list of T cell receptor beta chains from one sample in a study of cytomegalovirus exposure and HLA in healthy donors. Clones were read by immunoSEQ multiplex PCR, and TCRdb kept only the in-frame ones, dropping some. The sample yields 75,000 to 90,000 clones, about 9.5% seen once. The sequencing input was PBMCs. These receptors were taken from a man between 60 and 75 years old in good health and CMV-seropositive. CDR3s include the opening cysteine and the closing phenylalanine or tryptophan. D genes are given only for firm matches. The size field is filled for only some rows; it gives once, few, many or a size class.

medium-sized,TRBV14,-,TRBJ1-4,TGTGCCAGCAGCCGTACGGGTATAACCAGTGCAACTAATGAAAAACTGTTTTTT,CASSRTGITSATNEKLFF
few,TRBV19,TRBD1,TRBJ1-5,TGTGCCAGTAGTATAGATACAGGGGGCTGGGATCAGCCCCAGCATTTT,CASSIDTGGWDQPQHF
few,TRBV28,-,TRBJ1-5,TGTGCCAGCAGCCCGACAGGTTATAGCAATCAGCCCCAGCATTTT,CASSPTGYSNQPQHF
-,TRBV6-6,-,TRBJ1-2,TGTGCCAGCGTATTCCGGAGCAGCTATGGCTACACCTTC,CASVFRSSYGYTF
-,TRBV10-3,TRBD1,TRBJ1-4,TGTGCCATCAGGGATGGACAGGGAAGTGAAAAACTGTTTTTT,CAIRDGQGSEKLFF
few,TRBV9,TRBD1,TRBJ2-5,TGTGCCAGCAGCGTAGGGACAGGGGGCGGCGGGAGTCGTCTCTTAGACCAGTACTTC,CASSVGTGGGGSRLLDQYF
-,TRBV7-2,-,TRBJ2-3,TGTGCCAGCAGCTTAGCATCAGGGGCGACAGATACGCAGTATTTT,CASSLASGATDTQYF
few,TRBV30,TRBD1,TRBJ1-1,TGTGCCAGCCGGGACAGGGGGCCGAACACTGAAGCTTTCTTT,CASRDRGPNTEAFF
-,TRBV2,-,TRBJ2-3,TGTGCCAGCAAAACGAGCGGTCGAAGGACAGATACGCAGTATTTT,CASKTSGRRTDTQYF
few,TRBV6-5,-,TRBJ1-6,TGTGCCAGCAGCCCAGGGGTCAGGGAATCACCCCTCCACTTT,CASSPGVRESPLHF
-,TRBV25-1,TRBD1,TRBJ2-1,TGTGCCAGCAGTGGGGGACAGGGGTCCTACAATGAGCAGTTCTTC,CASSGGQGSYNEQFF
-,TRBV6-5,TRBD2,TRBJ2-1,TGTGCCAGCAGTTCGGGTCAGGCTAGCGGGGCGGGTGAGCAGTTCTTC,CASSSGQASGAGEQFF
-,TRBV9,TRBD2,TRBJ2-2,TGTGCCAGCAGTGTGACTAGCGGGCGTAACACCGGGGAGCTGTTTTTT,CASSVTSGRNTGELFF
few,TRBV29-1,TRBD1,TRBJ1-2,TGCAGCATCGGACAGGGGGTAGACTATGGCTACACCTTC,CSIGQGVDYGYTF
few,TRBV4-2,-,TRBJ1-4,TGTGCCAGCAGCCCCTCCCCAGGGGTGGGAGAAAAACTGTTTTTT,CASSPSPGVGEKLFF
few,TRBV5-4,TRBD2,TRBJ2-7,TGTGCCATAAACCCGGGACTAGTCAACGAGCAGTACTTC,CAINPGLVNEQYF
-,TRBV7-2,TRBD1,TRBJ1-2,TGTGCCAGCAGCGTAGACCGGGACAGGGGTCTCTATGGCTACACCTTC,CASSVDRDRGLYGYTF